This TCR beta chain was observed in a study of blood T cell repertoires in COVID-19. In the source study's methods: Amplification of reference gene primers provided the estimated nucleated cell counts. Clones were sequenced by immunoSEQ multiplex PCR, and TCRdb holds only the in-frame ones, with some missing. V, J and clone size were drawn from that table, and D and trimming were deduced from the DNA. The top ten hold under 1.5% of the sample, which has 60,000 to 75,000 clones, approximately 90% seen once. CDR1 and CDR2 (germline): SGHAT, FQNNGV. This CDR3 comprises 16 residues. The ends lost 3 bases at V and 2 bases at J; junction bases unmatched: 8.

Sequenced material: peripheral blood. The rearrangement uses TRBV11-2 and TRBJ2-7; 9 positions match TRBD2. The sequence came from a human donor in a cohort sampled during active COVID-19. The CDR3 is CASSFRASGKAYEQYF. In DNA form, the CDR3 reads TGTGCCAGCAGCTTTAGGGCTAGCGGGAAGGCCTACGAGCAGTACTTC.